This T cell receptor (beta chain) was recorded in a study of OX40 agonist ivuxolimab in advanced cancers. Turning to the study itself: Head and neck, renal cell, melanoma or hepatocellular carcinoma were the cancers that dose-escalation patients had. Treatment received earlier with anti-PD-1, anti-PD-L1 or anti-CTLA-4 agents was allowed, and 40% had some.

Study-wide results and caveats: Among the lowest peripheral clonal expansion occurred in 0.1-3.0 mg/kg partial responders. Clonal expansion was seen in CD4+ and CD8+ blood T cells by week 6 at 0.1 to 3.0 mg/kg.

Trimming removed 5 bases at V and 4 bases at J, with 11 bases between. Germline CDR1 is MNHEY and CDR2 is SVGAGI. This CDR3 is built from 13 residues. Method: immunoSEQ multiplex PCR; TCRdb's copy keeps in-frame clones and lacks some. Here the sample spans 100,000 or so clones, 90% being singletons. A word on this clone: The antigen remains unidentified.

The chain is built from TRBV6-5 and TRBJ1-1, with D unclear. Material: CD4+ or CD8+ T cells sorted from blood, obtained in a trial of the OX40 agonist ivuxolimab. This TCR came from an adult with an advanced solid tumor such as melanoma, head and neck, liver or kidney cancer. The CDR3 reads CASSQPMGTEAFF. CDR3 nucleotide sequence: TGTGCCAGCAGTCAACCCATGGGCACTGAAGCTTTCTTT.